The 18 T cell receptor beta chains reported below all come from one sample, sequenced in a study of cytomegalovirus exposure and HLA in healthy donors. The PCR employed 60 Vbeta primers together with 13 Jbeta primers. This table comes from immunoSEQ multiplex PCR, and its TCRdb copy is limited to in-frame clones, with some not included. The repertoire holds some 150,000 clones, with 55% to 70% as singletons. The sample comprised PBMCs. These receptor sequences come from a woman aged 25 to 39 in good health and CMV-seropositive.

The chain uses TRBV19 and TRBJ1-2, with D perhaps matching TRBD1 (6 bases). Germline CDR1 and CDR2: LNHDA and SQIVND (reference sequence). Trimming removed 1 base at V and 8 bases at J, with 11 bases between. The CDR3 runs to 13 residues. The CDR3 nucleotides read TGTGCCAGTAGTATAGCTGGGGGCTGGGGCTACACCTTC. Encoded protein: CASSIAGGWGYTF.

CDR3 DNA: TGTGCCAGTAGTATAGGGACATATTACTCACCCCTCCACTTT. Amino acid sequence: CASSIGTYYSPLHF. The rearrangement links TRBV19 to TRBJ1-6; D is possibly TRBD1 (5 bases). Deletions cut 1 base from V and 10 bases from J, with 11 bases between. Germline-derived CDR1 and CDR2 are LNHDA and SQIVND (reference sequence). CDR3 size: 14 residues. The whole variable domain, remainder taken from reference TRBV19 and TRBJ1-6, is DGGITQSPKYLFRKEGQNVTLSCEQNLNHDAMYWYRQDPGQGLRLIYYSQIVNDFQKGDIAEGYSVSREKKESFPLTVTSAQKNPTAFYLCASSIGTYYSPLHFGNGTRLTVT.

The DNA for the CDR3 is TGTGCCAGCAGCCTAACCGATACGCAGTATTTT. Its translation: CASSLTDTQYF. This chain joins TRBV9 and TRBJ2-3, with no clear D. Trimming took off 4 bases at V and 6 bases at J, with 6 bases between the two ends. This CDR3 comprises 11 residues. Germline V CDR1 and CDR2: SGDLS, YYNGEE.

This clone came up once. This chain uses TRBV30 with TRBJ1-4; 9 nucleotides match TRBD1. The germline gives CDR1 GTSNPN, CDR2 SVGIG (reference sequence). The ends lost 5 bases at V and 4 bases at J; junction bases unmatched: 2. The CDR3 length is 13 residues. As DNA, the CDR3 is TGTGCCTGGGGGACAGGGTTTAATGAAAAACTGTTTTTT. Its translation is CAWGTGFNEKLFF.

This chain joins TRBV19 and TRBJ1-1, with 11 bases fitting TRBD1. CDR1 LNHDA and CDR2 SQIVND come from the germline V gene (reference sequence). CDR3 length: 15 amino acids. Unmatched junction bases numbered 11, after V lost 7 bases and J lost 7 bases. The CDR3 nucleotides read TGTGCCAGTAAGGCCCAGGACAGGGGGCTTGGTGAAGCTTTCTTT. It is translated as CASKAQDRGLGEAFF.

The chain is built from TRBV4-1 and TRBJ1-2; a possible D gene is TRBD1 (5 bases). V was clipped by 1 base and J by 5 bases, with 8 bases between them. CDR3 length equals 13 residues. Germline V gene sequence: CDR1 MGHRA, CDR2 YSYEKL. The CDR3 DNA reads TGCGCCAGCAGCCAAGGACAGCTGTATGGCTACACCTTC. This codes for CASSQGQLYGYTF.

This chain links TRBV7-9 with TRBJ2-7; perhaps TRBD2 as D (5 bases). This CDR3 comprises 16 residues. The ends were cut back, 4 bases at V and 4 bases at J, with 20 bases in the middle. Germline CDR1 and CDR2: SEHNR and FQNEAQ (reference sequence). CDR3 sequence: CASSSPPGGSAYEQYF. The CDR3, as DNA: TGTGCCAGCAGCTCCCCCCCGGGTGGGAGCGCTTACGAGCAGTACTTC.

V and J are TRBV10-3 and TRBJ2-1, with 7 bases lining up with TRBD1. V shed 4 bases and J 8 bases; nucleotides not matched to a gene: 11. The CDR3 sequence is 15 residues long. CDR1 ENHRY and CDR2 SYGVKD come from the germline V gene. CDR3 loop: CAISGSRGNGHEQFF. The CDR3 DNA reads as TGTGCCATCAGTGGCAGCAGGGGGAATGGGCATGAGCAGTTCTTC.

Here the CDR3 DNA reads TGCGCCAGCAGCCCCGGGAAGACCGCAACTAATGAAAAACTGTTTTTT. It is translated as CASSPGKTATNEKLFF. The rearrangement links TRBV5-1 to TRBJ1-4; D is unresolved. Germline loops: CDR1 SGHRS, CDR2 YFSETQ. There are 16 residues in the CDR3. V was trimmed by 4 bases and J by 0 bases, leaving 13 bases between them.

V is TRBV27 and J is TRBJ1-3; D ambiguous. This CDR3 has 14 residues. With 6 bases removed from V and 10 bases from J, the gap between germline ends came to 19 bases. CDR1 is MNHEY and CDR2 is SMNVEV in the germline V gene (reference sequence). This chain's CDR3 is CASSQAVRTGTIYF. CDR3 coding DNA: TGTGCCAGCAGCCAGGCAGTTCGGACTGGGACCATATATTTT.

This clone was seen a handful of times. The chain employs TRBV7-3 and TRBJ1-6, with TRBD1 matching over 10 bases. This CDR3 has 17 amino acids. With V trimmed by 0 bases and J by 10 bases, 9 bases remained unmatched. Germline V gives CDR1 SGHTA, CDR2 FQGTGA. CDR3 DNA: TGTGCCAGCAGCTTAACTCCGGCGGGACAGGGGACCTCACCCCTCCACTTT. Protein: CASSLTPAGQGTSPLHF.

The chain employs TRBV19 and TRBJ2-1, with a possible D match to TRBD1 (6 bases). Germline-derived CDR1 and CDR2 are LNHDA and SQIVND (reference sequence). This CDR3 spans 14 amino acids. V dropped 10 bases and J dropped 7 bases, with 20 bases sitting between them. The CDR3 coding sequence is TGTGCCACCTTGGGGGCAGGTAGTTGGAATGAGCAGTTCTTC. Translated: CATLGAGSWNEQFF.

This clone occurred once. The chain joins TRBV27 to TRBJ2-2, with D perhaps TRBD2 (5 bases). In germline, CDR1 is MNHEY, CDR2 SMNVEV (reference sequence). The CDR3 consists of 14 residues. Trimming took 7 bases from V and 1 from J, leaving 10 bases between them. CDR3 DNA: TGTGCCAGCAAGGGAGTTTGGAACACCGGGGAGCTGTTTTTT. This sequence encodes CASKGVWNTGELFF.

This clone has a handful of counts. V and J are TRBV4-1 and TRBJ1-2; D gene unclear. Trimming pared 4 bases from V and 5 bases from J, leaving 11 bases between. The CDR3 runs to 13 residues. In germline, CDR1 is MGHRA, CDR2 YSYEKL. Here the CDR3 reads CASSPPSGYGYTF. The CDR3 DNA follows: TGCGCCAGCAGCCCCCCGTCGGGGTATGGCTACACCTTC.

The rearrangement uses TRBV7-9 and TRBJ1-5; 9 bases align to TRBD1. The V segment lost 5 bases and the J segment 1 base; nucleotides outside the gene matches: 6. Germline CDR1 is SEHNR and CDR2 is FQNEAQ (reference sequence). This CDR3 region has 16 residues. CDR3 bases: TGTGCCAGCAGCGACGGACAGGGGTTGAGCAATCAGCCCCAGCATTTT. Translating it yields CASSDGQGLSNQPQHF.

This chain links TRBV2 with TRBJ1-3; 7 positions agree with TRBD1. Unmatched junction bases numbered 3, after V lost 4 bases and J lost 3 bases. The germline V gene has CDR1 SNHLY and CDR2 FYNNEI. The CDR3 runs 14 residues. The CDR3 nucleotides read TGTGCCAGCAGTGGGCAGGGGGTTGGAAACACCATATATTTT. Its protein is CASSGQGVGNTIYF.

This chain connects TRBV30 to TRBJ1-5, with 7 bases that match TRBD1. Germline assignment: CDR1 GTSNPN and CDR2 SVGIG (reference sequence). The CDR3 length is 17 residues. CDR3 sequence: CALARGGLTYSNQPQHF. The DNA for the CDR3 is TGTGCGTTGGCGAGAGGGGGCCTAACGTATAGCAATCAGCCCCAGCATTTT.

The chain uses TRBV29-1 and TRBJ1-2, with D possibly being TRBD1 (5 bases). The CDR3 spans 12 residues. The V gene lost 7 bases and the J gene lost 3 bases, with 12 bases spanning the gap. Germline-derived CDR1 and CDR2 are SQVTM and ANQGSEA. CDR3 in DNA: TGCAGCGCTGACAGAGGGCACTATGGCTACACCTTC. This translates into CSADRGHYGYTF.